This note documents a single T cell receptor beta chain sequence. The data are from a study of T cell changes during pregnancy in multiple sclerosis. The assay was immunoSEQ multiplex PCR, and TCRdb's table has in-frame clones only and misses some. The table records about 57,000 clones, about 91% of them present only once. CDR1 is LNHDA and CDR2 is SQIVND in the germline V gene (reference sequence). V lost 5 bases, J lost 6 bases, and 15 bases stayed unmatched. CDR3 length: 17 residues. The starting material was CD4+ T cells from peripheral blood mononuclear cells, obtained in the second trimester of pregnancy. V gene TRBV19 combines with J gene TRBJ2-1, with 8 bases lining up with TRBD2. The TCR originated in a female donor with multiple sclerosis, enrolled in a pregnancy study. The chain's CDR3 is CASSAPRTGGPTNEQFF. DNA of the CDR3: TGTGCCAGTAGTGCCCCTAGAACGGGAGGGCCGACCAATGAGCAGTTCTTC. Together with reference TRBV19 and TRBJ2-1, the CDR3 gives the full variable domain: DGGITQSPKYLFRKEGQNVTLSCEQNLNHDAMYWYRQDPGQGLRLIYYSQIVNDFQKGDIAEGYSVSREKKESFPLTVTSAQKNPTAFYLCASSAPRTGGPTNEQFFGPGTRLTVL.